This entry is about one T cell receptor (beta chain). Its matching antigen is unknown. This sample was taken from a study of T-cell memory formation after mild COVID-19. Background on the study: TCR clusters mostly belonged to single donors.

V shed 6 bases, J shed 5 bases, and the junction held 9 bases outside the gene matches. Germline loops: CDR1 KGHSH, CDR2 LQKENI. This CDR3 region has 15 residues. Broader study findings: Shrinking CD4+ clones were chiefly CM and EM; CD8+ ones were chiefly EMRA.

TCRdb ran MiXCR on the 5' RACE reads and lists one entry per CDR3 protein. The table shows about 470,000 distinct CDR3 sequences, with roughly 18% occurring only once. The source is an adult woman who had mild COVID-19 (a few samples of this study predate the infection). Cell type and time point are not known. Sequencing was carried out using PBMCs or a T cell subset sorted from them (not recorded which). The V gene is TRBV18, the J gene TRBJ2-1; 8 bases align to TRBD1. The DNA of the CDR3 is TGTGCCAGCTCTCCAGGGGGCGCTGGGCACAATGAGCAGTTCTTC. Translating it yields CASSPGGAGHNEQFF.